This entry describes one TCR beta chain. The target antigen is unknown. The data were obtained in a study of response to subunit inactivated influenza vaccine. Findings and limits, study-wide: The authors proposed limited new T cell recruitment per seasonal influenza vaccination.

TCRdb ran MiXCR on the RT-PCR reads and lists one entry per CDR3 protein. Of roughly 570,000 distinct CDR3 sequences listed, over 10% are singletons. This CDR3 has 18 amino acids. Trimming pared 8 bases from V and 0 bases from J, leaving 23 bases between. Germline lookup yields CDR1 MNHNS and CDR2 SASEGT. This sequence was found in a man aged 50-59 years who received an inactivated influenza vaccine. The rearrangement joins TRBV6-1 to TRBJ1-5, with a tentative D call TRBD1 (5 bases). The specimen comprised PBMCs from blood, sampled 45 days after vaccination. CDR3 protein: CASGGVPQAIYSNQPQHF. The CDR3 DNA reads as TGTGCCAGCGGGGGGGTCCCACAGGCCATCTATAGCAATCAGCCCCAGCATTTT.